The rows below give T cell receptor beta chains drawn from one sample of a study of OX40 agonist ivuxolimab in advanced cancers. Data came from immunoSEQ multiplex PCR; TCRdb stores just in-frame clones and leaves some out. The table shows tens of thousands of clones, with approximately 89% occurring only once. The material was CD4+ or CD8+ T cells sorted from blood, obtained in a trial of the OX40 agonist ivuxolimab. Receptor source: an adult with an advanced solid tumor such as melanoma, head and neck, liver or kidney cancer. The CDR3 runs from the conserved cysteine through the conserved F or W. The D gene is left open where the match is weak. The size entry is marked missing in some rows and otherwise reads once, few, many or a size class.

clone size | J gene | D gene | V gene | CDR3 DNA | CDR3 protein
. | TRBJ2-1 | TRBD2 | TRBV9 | TGTGCCAGCAGCCAGGGACTAGCGGGAATTTACAATGAGCAGTTCTTC | CASSQGLAGIYNEQFF
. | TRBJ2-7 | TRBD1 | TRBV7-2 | TGTGCCAGCAGCGTGGACAGGGGAGGTAACGAGCAGTACTTC | CASSVDRGGNEQYF
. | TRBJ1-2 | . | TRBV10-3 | TGTGCCATCAGTGAGTCGGCCCTGCTCCCCTACACCTTC | CAISESALLPYTF
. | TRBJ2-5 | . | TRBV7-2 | TGTGCCAGCAGCTTAGTAGCTATCCAAGAGACCCAGTACTTC | CASSLVAIQETQYF
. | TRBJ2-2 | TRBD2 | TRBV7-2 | TGTGCCAGCCCCAACCCTCGGGGGGGCCGCGGCGGGGAGCTGTTTTTT | CASPNPRGGRGGELFF
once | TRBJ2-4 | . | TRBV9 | TGTGCCAGCAGTGAGGGATCCAAAAACATTCAGTACTTC | CASSEGSKNIQYF
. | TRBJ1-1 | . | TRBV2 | TGTGCCAGCAGTAAAAATGGTCCGACAGGGAACACTGAAGCTTTCTTT | CASSKNGPTGNTEAFF
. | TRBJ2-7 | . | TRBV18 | TGTGCCAGCTCACTATTAGCGGCTTCTCTCTACGAGCAGTACTTC | CASSLLAASLYEQYF
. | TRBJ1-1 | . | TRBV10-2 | TGCGCCTGCCAAGCGCGGGGGGCGACTGAAGCTTTCTTT | CACQARGATEAFF
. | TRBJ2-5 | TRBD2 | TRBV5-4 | TGTGCCAGCAGCTCCCCCGGGACTAGCGTTGAGACCCAGTACTTC | CASSSPGTSVETQYF
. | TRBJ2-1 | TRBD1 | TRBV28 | TGTGCCAGCAGTCCACCCACCGGGACAGGGAACGATAGACAGTTCTTC | CASSPPTGTGNDRQFF
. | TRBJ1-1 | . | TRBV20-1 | TGCAGACAGACGCGGGGTACTGAAGCTTTCTTT | CRQTRGTEAFF
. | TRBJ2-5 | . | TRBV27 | TGTGCCAGCAGTTTACGGAGGGTAGAGACCCAGTACTTC | CASSLRRVETQYF
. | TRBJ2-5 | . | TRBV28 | TGTGCCAGCACCGAGGCGACTGGAGAGACCCAGTACTTC | CASTEATGETQYF
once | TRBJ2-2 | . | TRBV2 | TGTGCCAGCAGGTTCGGCTCCATCGGGCGCACCGGGGAGCTGTTTTTT | CASRFGSIGRTGELFF
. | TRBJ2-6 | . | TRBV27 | TGTGCCAGCAGGCGGGACACCAGCTCTGGGGCCAACGTCCTGACTTTC | CASRRDTSSGANVLTF
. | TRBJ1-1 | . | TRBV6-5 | TGTGCCAGCAGATACACAGGGAACGCGGAGAACACTGAAGCTTTCTTT | CASRYTGNAENTEAFF
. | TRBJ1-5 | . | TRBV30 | TGTGCCTGGAGTGTATCCGGGCCGGGTCAGCCCCAGCATTTT | CAWSVSGPGQPQHF
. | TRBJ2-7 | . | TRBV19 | TGTGCCAGTAGTATAAGTCCTGGGGGCCCCTACGAGCAGTACTTC | CASSISPGGPYEQYF
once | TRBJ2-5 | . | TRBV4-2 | TGTGCCAGCAGCCAAGTAGGCGGGGAGACCCAGTACTTC | CASSQVGGETQYF
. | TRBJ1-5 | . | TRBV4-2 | TGTGCCAGCAGCCAAGGCGGGCGTAGCAATCAGCCCCAGCATTTT | CASSQGGRSNQPQHF
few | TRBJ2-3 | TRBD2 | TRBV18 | TGTGCCAGCTCACCACCGTCACGGGGGGACACAGATACGCAGTATTTT | CASSPPSRGDTDTQYF
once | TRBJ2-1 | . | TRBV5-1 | TGCGCCAGCAGCTTGACAAGTACCAATGAGCAGTTCTTC | CASSLTSTNEQFF
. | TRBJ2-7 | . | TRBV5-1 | TGCGCCAGCAGCTTGGATCAGCTCGGGCAGTACTTC | CASSLDQLGQYF
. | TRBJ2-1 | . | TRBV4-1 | TGCGCCAGCAGCCAAGACCTCGGACTATCCGTCAATGAGCAGTTCTTC | CASSQDLGLSVNEQFF
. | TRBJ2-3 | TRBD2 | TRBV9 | TGTGCCAGCAGCGTAGGTAGCGGGAGTCGGTCGGATACGCAGTATTTT | CASSVGSGSRSDTQYF
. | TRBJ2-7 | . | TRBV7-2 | TGTGCCAGCAGCTTAGGTCGCACTGGGTACGAGCAGTACTTC | CASSLGRTGYEQYF